The rows below give T cell receptor beta chains drawn from one sample of a study of beta chain features in type 1 diabetes. Data came from immunoSEQ multiplex PCR; TCRdb stores just in-frame clones and leaves some out. The table has a few hundred thousand clones, approximately 15% seen once. Sequenced input: naive CD4+ T cells from blood. Receptors originate from a man aged 25 to 45 with type 1 diabetes. The CDR3 runs from the conserved cysteine through the conserved F or W. The D gene is left open where the match is weak. Only some rows state a clone size, as once, few, many or a class for expanded clones.

abundance,j_gene,v_gene,d_gene,CDR3nt,CDR3aa
few,TRBJ1-1,TRBV29-1,-,TGCAGCGTAATGTGGGTGGGCGACGCTTTCTTT,CSVMWVGDAFF
-,TRBJ2-7,TRBV19,TRBD1,TGTGCCAGTAGTGGGGCCGGGACAGGGGGCTCCTACGAGCAGTACTTC,CASSGAGTGGSYEQYF
few,TRBJ1-4,TRBV6-6,TRBD1,TGTGCCAGCAGTCCACAGGGGGCAAATGAAAAACTGTTTTTT,CASSPQGANEKLFF
few,TRBJ2-7,TRBV7-9,TRBD1,TGTGCCAGCAGCTTCCCCGGACAGGGGAACGAGCAGTACTTC,CASSFPGQGNEQYF
few,TRBJ2-5,TRBV2,-,TGTGCCAGCAGTGAACTTGGGGGCCAGGGGACCCAGTACTTC,CASSELGGQGTQYF
-,TRBJ1-2,TRBV5-1,TRBD1,TGCGCCAGCAGCCCTACCGGGACAGGGGACGGCTACACCTTC,CASSPTGTGDGYTF
few,TRBJ2-1,TRBV11-2,TRBD1,TGTGCCAGCAGCCCCGGACAGGGGCTAAATGAGCAGTTCTTC,CASSPGQGLNEQFF
few,TRBJ1-2,TRBV19,TRBD1,TGTGCCAGTAGTAACACGGACAGGGGCCATGGCTACACCTTC,CASSNTDRGHGYTF
-,TRBJ1-5,TRBV7-2,-,TGTGCCAGCAGCTTAGCTGCGGGGTCGGGGCAGCCCCAGCATTTT,CASSLAAGSGQPQHF
-,TRBJ2-5,TRBV5-6,TRBD1,TGTGCCAGCAATTTGCAGGGGGCGAAGGAGACCCAGTACTTC,CASNLQGAKETQYF
few,TRBJ2-5,TRBV2,TRBD1,TGTGCCAGCAGTGTACAGGGGTTTCAAGAGACCCAGTACTTC,CASSVQGFQETQYF
-,TRBJ2-4,TRBV5-4,TRBD2,TGTGCCAGCAGCTTGCGTTCGTCGGGGGGGGGAGAAAACATTCAGTACTTC,CASSLRSSGGGENIQYF
-,TRBJ2-1,TRBV10-3,-,TGTGCCATCAAGTTGGCCCAGGGCAATGAGCAGTTCTTC,CAIKLAQGNEQFF
-,TRBJ2-7,TRBV5-1,-,TGCGCCAGCAGCTTGGGTGCTGGCTTGGCGGACGAGCAGTACTTC,CASSLGAGLADEQYF
few,TRBJ1-1,TRBV5-4,-,TGTGCCAGCAGGACGGAGCCCCAACGGAGGAACACTGAAGCTTTCTTT,CASRTEPQRRNTEAFF
few,TRBJ2-2,TRBV18,-,TGTGCCAGCTCACCTCGGGACTCAAACACCGGGGAGCTGTTTTTT,CASSPRDSNTGELFF
-,TRBJ2-7,TRBV4-2,-,TGTGCCAGCAGCCAAGTACTAGCCGGCTCGAACTACGAGCAGTACTTC,CASSQVLAGSNYEQYF
-,TRBJ2-3,TRBV5-1,-,TGCGCCAGCAGCTTCGGAGGGGGGGCCGAGGATACGCAGTATTTT,CASSFGGGAEDTQYF
few,TRBJ1-2,TRBV5-4,-,TGTGCCAGCAGCTTGGTACAGGGCTATGGCTACACCTTC,CASSLVQGYGYTF
few,TRBJ2-7,TRBV25-1,-,TGTGCCAGCAGTGATTCTGGGCTCTCCTACGAGCAGTACTTC,CASSDSGLSYEQYF
-,TRBJ2-7,TRBV25-1,TRBD1,TGTGCCAGCACCGTGACAGGGGCCTACGAGCAGTACTTC,CASTVTGAYEQYF
-,TRBJ2-5,TRBV9,-,TGTGCCAGCAGCGTAGTCCCGAGTGAGACCCAGTACTTC,CASSVVPSETQYF
-,TRBJ1-6,TRBV7-9,-,TGTGCCAGCAGCGAGGGGTCTAGCGGGCAATCACCCCTCCACTTT,CASSEGSSGQSPLHF
-,TRBJ1-1,TRBV5-1,TRBD1,TGCGCCAGCAGCTTTTACATACAGGGGGCGAGCACTGAAGCTTTCTTT,CASSFYIQGASTEAFF
-,TRBJ2-1,TRBV11-2,-,TGTGCCAGCAGCTTAGCAGGTATTGATGAGCAGTTCTTC,CASSLAGIDEQFF
-,TRBJ2-7,TRBV5-4,TRBD2,TGTGCCAGCAGCGAACCGGGACTAGCGGGGACCCACGAGCAGTACTTC,CASSEPGLAGTHEQYF
-,TRBJ2-7,TRBV6-1,-,TGTGCCAGCGGTCAACTCCCCGCCCGCTCCTACGAGCAGTACTTC,CASGQLPARSYEQYF
-,TRBJ2-1,TRBV5-6,TRBD2,TGTGCCAGCAGCCTACTAGCGGCTCCCTACAATGAGCAGTTCTTC,CASSLLAAPYNEQFF
-,TRBJ2-3,TRBV11-2,-,TGTGCCAGCAGCCAGACAGATACGCAGTATTTT,CASSQTDTQYF
-,TRBJ1-1,TRBV7-9,-,TGTGCCAGCAGCTTATTCCGACGGGAGAACACTGAAGCTTTCTTT,CASSLFRRENTEAFF
few,TRBJ2-5,TRBV7-6,TRBD1,TGTGCCAGCAGCGAGAGGACAGGCGCGGAGACCCAGTACTTC,CASSERTGAETQYF
-,TRBJ2-1,TRBV5-4,TRBD2,TGTGCCAGCAGCTTGGCCGAAGCGGGAGTGACCTACAATGAGCAGTTCTTC,CASSLAEAGVTYNEQFF
-,TRBJ1-1,TRBV6-5,TRBD1,TGTGCCAGCAGTCGACAGGGGGCTAACACTGAAGCTTTCTTT,CASSRQGANTEAFF
-,TRBJ2-7,TRBV6-1,-,TGTGCCAGCAGTTCCAGGGGTTACGAGCAGTACTTC,CASSSRGYEQYF
-,TRBJ2-1,TRBV7-9,-,TGTGCCAGCAGCTTAGCCGGGAGCATGGAGTTCTTC,CASSLAGSMEFF
few,TRBJ1-1,TRBV23-1,-,TGCGCCAGCAGTCAAGGGGGGGGCGGGAACACTGAAGCTTTCTTT,CASSQGGGGNTEAFF
few,TRBJ2-7,TRBV10-1,TRBD2,TGCGCCAGCAGTCCCACTAGCGGCTTCTACGAGCAGTACTTC,CASSPTSGFYEQYF
few,TRBJ2-5,TRBV2,TRBD1,TGTGCCAGCCGCTTTCGTCGGGACAGGGGACAAGAGACCCAGTACTTC,CASRFRRDRGQETQYF
-,TRBJ2-1,TRBV5-1,TRBD1,TGCGCCAGCAGCTTGGGTGGGACAGGGGCGAATGAGCAGTTCTTC,CASSLGGTGANEQFF
few,TRBJ2-2,TRBV7-9,TRBD2,TGTGCCAGCAGCGACAGCGGGAGGGTTACCGGGGAGCTGTTTTTT,CASSDSGRVTGELFF
-,TRBJ2-5,TRBV11-2,TRBD2,TGTGCCAGCAGCTCCGGACTAGCGGGGGTCCAAGAGACCCAGTACTTC,CASSSGLAGVQETQYF
few,TRBJ2-3,TRBV23-1,-,TGCGCCAGCAGTCAGGGGGGGGGCCACACAGATACGCAGTATTTT,CASSQGGGHTDTQYF
-,TRBJ2-1,TRBV13,-,TGTGCCAGCAGCTCGATTAGATCCTACAATGAGCAGTTCTTC,CASSSIRSYNEQFF
-,TRBJ2-2,TRBV29-1,TRBD1,TGCAGCGTTGGGACAGGGGCCGGAACCGGGGAGCTGTTTTTT,CSVGTGAGTGELFF
-,TRBJ1-2,TRBV19,-,TGTGCCAGTAGTATTGAGGCAGCTCACTATGGCTACACCTTC,CASSIEAAHYGYTF
few,TRBJ2-1,TRBV7-9,-,TGTGCCAGCAGCTTATGGGGGGGGGCGGATGAGCAGTTCTTC,CASSLWGGADEQFF
-,TRBJ2-1,TRBV7-2,TRBD1,TGTGCCAGCAGCGTATTGGGACAGGGGAATGAGCAGTTCTTC,CASSVLGQGNEQFF
-,TRBJ1-5,TRBV6-1,-,TGTGCCAGCAGTGGACAGCGTTATAGCAATCAGCCCCAGCATTTT,CASSGQRYSNQPQHF
-,TRBJ2-7,TRBV7-2,-,TGTGCCAGCAGCCCCGGTCCCGACTACGAGCAGTACTTC,CASSPGPDYEQYF
-,TRBJ2-5,TRBV11-2,-,TGTGCCAGCAGCCCCGAGGGACTCCAAGAGACCCAGTACTTC,CASSPEGLQETQYF
-,TRBJ1-3,TRBV7-9,-,TGTGCCAGCACCCGGGGCTCTGGAAACACCATATATTTT,CASTRGSGNTIYF
-,TRBJ2-7,TRBV7-2,TRBD2,TGTGCCAGCAGCTTAGCCCCCCCCATTAGCGGGAGGGCCTACGAGCAGTACTTC,CASSLAPPISGRAYEQYF
-,TRBJ2-1,TRBV19,TRBD2,TGTGCCAGTAAACCCACCGGGACTAGCGGTGAGCAGTTCTTC,CASKPTGTSGEQFF
-,TRBJ2-7,TRBV6-1,-,TGTGCCAGCAGTGAGCGGAATACCTACGAGCAGTACTTC,CASSERNTYEQYF
few,TRBJ1-1,TRBV7-2,-,TGTGCCAGCAGCTTACACTGGGAGACTGAAGCTTTCTTT,CASSLHWETEAFF